Listed below are T cell receptor beta chains from one sample, sequenced in a study of cytomegalovirus exposure and HLA in healthy donors. TCRdb's copy holds only in-frame clones and misses some; the assay was immunoSEQ multiplex PCR. The repertoire has fewer than 150,000 clones, roughly three quarters of them found once; the top ten carry roughly 3.1%. Sequencing was carried out using PBMCs. The source of these receptors is a man aged 25 to 40 in good health and CMV-seronegative. Both conserved end residues are part of each CDR3. A D gene is named only where the DNA matches it firmly. For some rows the clone size is stated as once, few or many, or as a class when expanded; others skip it.

v_call: TRBV5-6; j_call: TRBJ1-2; clone_size: once; d_call: -; cdr3_aa: CASSLGQRGYYGYTF; cdr3_nt: TGTGCCAGCAGCTTGGGACAGAGAGGCTACTATGGCTACACCTTC
v_call: TRBV28; j_call: TRBJ2-1; clone_size: once; d_call: TRBD1; cdr3_aa: CASSPRGTGNNEQFF; cdr3_nt: TGTGCCAGCAGTCCACGGGGGACAGGGAACAATGAGCAGTTCTTC
v_call: TRBV28; j_call: TRBJ1-5; clone_size: -; d_call: -; cdr3_aa: CASTPSSHFSNQPQHF; cdr3_nt: TGTGCCAGCACCCCGAGTTCGCATTTTAGCAATCAGCCCCAGCATTTT
v_call: TRBV28; j_call: TRBJ2-7; clone_size: once; d_call: -; cdr3_aa: CASRSAVFYEQYF; cdr3_nt: TGTGCCAGCAGGTCAGCGGTATTCTACGAGCAGTACTTC
v_call: TRBV7-2; j_call: TRBJ1-5; clone_size: -; d_call: -; cdr3_aa: CASSLQGFGDQPQHF; cdr3_nt: TGTGCCAGCAGCCTACAGGGCTTCGGGGATCAGCCCCAGCATTTT
v_call: TRBV5-4; j_call: TRBJ1-2; clone_size: -; d_call: -; cdr3_aa: CASSPAGVGYGYTF; cdr3_nt: TGTGCCAGCAGCCCGGCGGGGGTCGGGTATGGCTACACCTTC
v_call: TRBV7-2; j_call: TRBJ2-2; clone_size: -; d_call: -; cdr3_aa: CASSLALERELFF; cdr3_nt: TGTGCCAGCAGCTTAGCGTTGGAGAGGGAGCTGTTTTTT
v_call: TRBV30; j_call: TRBJ2-1; clone_size: -; d_call: TRBD2; cdr3_aa: CASGLAELKQFF; cdr3_nt: TGTGCCTCTGGACTAGCGGAGCTTAAGCAGTTCTTC
v_call: TRBV18; j_call: TRBJ2-3; clone_size: once; d_call: TRBD2; cdr3_aa: CASSPKGLAGVSTDTQYF; cdr3_nt: TGTGCCAGCTCACCAAAGGGCCTAGCGGGAGTGAGCACAGATACGCAGTATTTT
v_call: TRBV5-6; j_call: TRBJ2-1; clone_size: -; d_call: TRBD1; cdr3_aa: CASSTIQGDEQFF; cdr3_nt: TGTGCCAGCAGCACAATTCAGGGGGATGAGCAGTTCTTC
v_call: TRBV25-1; j_call: TRBJ2-7; clone_size: -; d_call: TRBD1; cdr3_aa: CASSEGTGVSYEQYF; cdr3_nt: TGTGCCAGCAGTGAAGGGACAGGAGTATCCTACGAGCAGTACTTC
v_call: TRBV12-5; j_call: TRBJ2-1; clone_size: few; d_call: -; cdr3_aa: CASGLRDSEQFF; cdr3_nt: TGTGCTAGTGGTCTGCGGGATAGCGAGCAGTTCTTC
v_call: TRBV4-3; j_call: TRBJ2-5; clone_size: few; d_call: -; cdr3_aa: CASSERRARQETQYF; cdr3_nt: TGCGCCAGCAGCGAACGGAGGGCGAGACAAGAGACCCAGTACTTC
v_call: TRBV7-2; j_call: TRBJ2-6; clone_size: -; d_call: TRBD1; cdr3_aa: CASHRGSGANVLTF; cdr3_nt: TGTGCCAGCCACAGGGGCTCTGGGGCCAACGTCCTGACTTTC
v_call: TRBV4-3; j_call: TRBJ2-5; clone_size: few; d_call: TRBD1; cdr3_aa: CASSPTGGQETQYF; cdr3_nt: TGCGCCAGCAGCCCCACAGGGGGTCAGGAGACCCAGTACTTC
v_call: TRBV4-3; j_call: TRBJ2-2; clone_size: -; d_call: -; cdr3_aa: CASSQGPGSVGELFF; cdr3_nt: TGCGCCAGCAGCCAAGGTCCAGGATCAGTCGGGGAGCTGTTTTTT
v_call: TRBV6-1; j_call: TRBJ2-1; clone_size: few; d_call: -; cdr3_aa: CASSEDGEYNEQFF; cdr3_nt: TGTGCCAGCAGTGAAGACGGGGAGTACAATGAGCAGTTCTTC
v_call: TRBV25-1; j_call: TRBJ2-2; clone_size: -; d_call: -; cdr3_aa: CASSEGRFSGELFF; cdr3_nt: TGTGCCAGCAGTGAAGGGAGGTTCTCCGGGGAGCTGTTTTTT
v_call: TRBV4-1; j_call: TRBJ2-7; clone_size: once; d_call: TRBD1; cdr3_aa: CASSLGQNSYEQYF; cdr3_nt: TGCGCCAGCAGCCTGGGACAGAACTCCTACGAGCAGTACTTC
v_call: TRBV11-2; j_call: TRBJ2-7; clone_size: -; d_call: TRBD2; cdr3_aa: CASSPGGGRGWYEQYF; cdr3_nt: TGTGCCAGCAGCCCCGGGGGGGGGCGGGGGTGGTACGAGCAGTACTTC
v_call: TRBV28; j_call: TRBJ2-7; clone_size: -; d_call: TRBD2; cdr3_aa: CASRLAGGTYEQYF; cdr3_nt: TGTGCCAGCAGACTAGCGGGAGGTACCTACGAGCAGTACTTC
v_call: TRBV7-9; j_call: TRBJ1-2; clone_size: -; d_call: TRBD1; cdr3_aa: CASSTTIQGDAFYGYTF; cdr3_nt: TGTGCCAGCAGCACCACCATACAGGGGGATGCCTTCTATGGCTACACCTTC
v_call: TRBV28; j_call: TRBJ2-1; clone_size: -; d_call: TRBD2; cdr3_aa: CASSSTGLAGVIAYNEQFF; cdr3_nt: TGTGCCAGCAGTTCAACGGGACTAGCGGGAGTTATTGCATACAATGAGCAGTTCTTC
v_call: TRBV7-2; j_call: TRBJ2-1; clone_size: -; d_call: TRBD2; cdr3_aa: CASSGTSGGANEQFF; cdr3_nt: TGTGCCAGCAGCGGGACTAGCGGGGGGGCAAATGAGCAGTTCTTC
v_call: TRBV4-2; j_call: TRBJ2-7; clone_size: -; d_call: -; cdr3_aa: CASSQLEGNEQYF; cdr3_nt: TGTGCCAGCAGCCAATTGGAGGGTAACGAGCAGTACTTC
v_call: TRBV7-3; j_call: TRBJ1-1; clone_size: -; d_call: TRBD1; cdr3_aa: CASSPSHRGASGNTEAFF; cdr3_nt: TGTGCCAGCAGCCCCTCTCACAGGGGTGCCTCTGGAAACACTGAAGCTTTCTTT
v_call: TRBV6-5; j_call: TRBJ1-1; clone_size: -; d_call: -; cdr3_aa: CASSYSIVLNTEAFF; cdr3_nt: TGTGCCAGCAGTTACTCGATAGTGTTGAACACTGAAGCTTTCTTT
v_call: TRBV18; j_call: TRBJ1-5; clone_size: -; d_call: TRBD1; cdr3_aa: CASSQDRELHQPQHF; cdr3_nt: TGTGCCAGCTCACAGGACAGGGAGCTTCATCAGCCCCAGCATTTT